This TCR beta chain was identified in a study of blood T cell repertoires in COVID-19. Looking at the study overall: Researchers got acute and convalescent COVID-19 samples from the United States, Italy and Spain. From T cells, B-cell-depleted T cells, or PBMCs came the material, which was cDNA or gDNA.

Trimming shortened V by 5 bases and J by 0 bases, and 11 bases separated the two germline ends. There are 14 residues in the CDR3. Germline V gene sequence: CDR1 SGHAT, CDR2 FQNNGV. Sequencing used immunoSEQ multiplex PCR; TCRdb keeps in-frame clones, though not all of them. The data show approximately 150,000 clones, about 88% seen once. Source material: peripheral blood. The J gene is TRBJ2-7, the V gene TRBV11-2; TRBD1 is a possible D gene (6 bases). The receptor was derived from a human donor with COVID-19, enrolled during active disease. The donor label of this sample is uncertain. In DNA form, the CDR3 reads TGTGCCAGCAGCCAGGGGCCGGCCTCCTACGAGCAGTACTTC. Translating it yields CASSQGPASYEQYF.